This TCR beta chain was retrieved from a study of T cells in localized non-small cell lung cancer. Assay used: immunoSEQ multiplex PCR; TCRdb lists only in-frame clones, some missing. The sample holds about 24,000 clones; 92% are singletons and the top ten take roughly 15%. The V and J ends lost 2 bases and 4 bases respectively, with 13 bases between them. Germline CDR1 MDHEN, CDR2 SYDVKM. The CDR3 is 15 residues long. The input for sequencing was peripheral blood, taken before any cancer treatment. The rearrangement joins TRBV28 to TRBJ2-3; TRBD2 is a possible D gene (5 bases). The receptor was derived from a man between 40 and 75 years old with stage III squamous cell lung carcinoma. The DNA of the CDR3 is TGTGCCAGCAGTTTAGGTGGACTGCAACCAGATACGCAGTATTTT. Residues: CASSLGGLQPDTQYF.